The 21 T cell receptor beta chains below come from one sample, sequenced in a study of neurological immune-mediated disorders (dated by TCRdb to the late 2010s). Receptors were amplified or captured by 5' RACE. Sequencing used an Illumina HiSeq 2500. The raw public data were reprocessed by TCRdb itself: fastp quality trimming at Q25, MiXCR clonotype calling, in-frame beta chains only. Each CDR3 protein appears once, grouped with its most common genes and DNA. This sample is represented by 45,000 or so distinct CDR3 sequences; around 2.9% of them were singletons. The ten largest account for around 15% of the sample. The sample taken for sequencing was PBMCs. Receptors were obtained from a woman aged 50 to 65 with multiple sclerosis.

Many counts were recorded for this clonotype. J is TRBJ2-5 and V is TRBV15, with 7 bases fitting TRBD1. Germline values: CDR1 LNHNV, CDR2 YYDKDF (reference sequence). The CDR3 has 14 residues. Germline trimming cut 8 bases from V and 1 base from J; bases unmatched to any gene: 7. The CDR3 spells CATSMGQPQETQYF. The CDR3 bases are TGTGCCACCTCAATGGGACAGCCCCAAGAGACCCAGTACTTC.

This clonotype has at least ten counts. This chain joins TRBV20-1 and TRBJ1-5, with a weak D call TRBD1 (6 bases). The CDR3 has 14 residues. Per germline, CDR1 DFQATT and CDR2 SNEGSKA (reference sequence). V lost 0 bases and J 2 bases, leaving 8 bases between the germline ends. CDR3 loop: CSAREGAGNQPQHF. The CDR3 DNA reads TGCAGTGCTAGAGAGGGGGCAGGCAATCAGCCCCAGCATTTT.

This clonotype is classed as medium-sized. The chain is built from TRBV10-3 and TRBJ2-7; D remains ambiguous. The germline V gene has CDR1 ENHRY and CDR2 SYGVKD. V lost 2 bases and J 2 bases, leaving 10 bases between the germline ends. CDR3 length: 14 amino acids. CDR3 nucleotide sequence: TGTGCCATCAGTGAGATCGGCGGCGCCTACGAGCAGTACTTC. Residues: CAISEIGGAYEQYF.

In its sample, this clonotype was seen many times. This chain's CDR3 is CASSPTGYEAFF. CDR3 bases: TGCGCCAGCAGCCCAACAGGGTACGAAGCTTTCTTT. The gene calls are TRBV5-1 and TRBJ1-1, with D maybe TRBD1 (6 bases). The germline gives CDR1 SGHRS, CDR2 YFSETQ. V gave up 4 bases and J gave up 8 bases, with 12 bases separating them. The CDR3 covers 12 residues.

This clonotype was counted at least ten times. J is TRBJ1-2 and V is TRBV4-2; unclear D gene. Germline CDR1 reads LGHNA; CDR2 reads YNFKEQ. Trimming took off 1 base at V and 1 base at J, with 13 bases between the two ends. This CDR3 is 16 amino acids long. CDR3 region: CASSQGTREDNYGYTF. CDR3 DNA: TGTGCCAGCAGCCAAGGAACCAGAGAAGATAACTATGGCTACACCTTC.

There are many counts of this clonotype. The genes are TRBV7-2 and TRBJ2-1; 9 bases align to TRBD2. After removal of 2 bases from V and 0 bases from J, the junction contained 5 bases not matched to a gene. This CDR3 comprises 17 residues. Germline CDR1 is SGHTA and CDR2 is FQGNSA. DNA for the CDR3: TGTGCCAGCAGCTTACAAGCGGGAGGATTCTCCTACAATGAGCAGTTCTTC. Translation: CASSLQAGGFSYNEQFF.

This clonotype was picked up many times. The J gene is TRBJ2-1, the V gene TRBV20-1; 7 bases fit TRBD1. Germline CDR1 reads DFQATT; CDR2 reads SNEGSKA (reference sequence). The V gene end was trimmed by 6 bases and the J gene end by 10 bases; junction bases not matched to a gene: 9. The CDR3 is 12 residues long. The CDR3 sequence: CSARNRGVEQFF. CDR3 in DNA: TGCAGTGCCCGCAACAGGGGAGTGGAGCAGTTCTTC.

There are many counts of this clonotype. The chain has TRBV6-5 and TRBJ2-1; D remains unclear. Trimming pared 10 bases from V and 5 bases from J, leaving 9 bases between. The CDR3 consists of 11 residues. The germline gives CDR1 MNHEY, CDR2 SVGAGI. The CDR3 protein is CATKDDNEQFF. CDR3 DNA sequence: TGTGCCACTAAGGACGACAATGAGCAGTTCTTC.

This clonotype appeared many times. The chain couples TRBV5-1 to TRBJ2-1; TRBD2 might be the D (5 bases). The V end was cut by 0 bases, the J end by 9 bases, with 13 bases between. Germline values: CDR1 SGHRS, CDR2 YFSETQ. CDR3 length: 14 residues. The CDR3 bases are TGCGCCAGCAGCTTGGGAACATTAGAGGGTGAGCAGTTCTTC. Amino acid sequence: CASSLGTLEGEQFF.

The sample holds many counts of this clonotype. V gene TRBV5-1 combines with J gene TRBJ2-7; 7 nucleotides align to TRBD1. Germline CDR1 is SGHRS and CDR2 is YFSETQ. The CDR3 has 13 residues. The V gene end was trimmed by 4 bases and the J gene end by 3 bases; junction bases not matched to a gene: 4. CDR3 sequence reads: CASSLGQVYEQYF. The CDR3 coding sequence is TGCGCCAGCAGCCTTGGACAGGTCTACGAGCAGTACTTC.

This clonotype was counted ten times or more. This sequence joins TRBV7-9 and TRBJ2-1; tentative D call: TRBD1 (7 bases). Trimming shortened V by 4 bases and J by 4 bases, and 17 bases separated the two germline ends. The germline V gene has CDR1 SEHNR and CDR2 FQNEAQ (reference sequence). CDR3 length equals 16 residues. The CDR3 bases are TGTGCCAGCAGCTCTCTAACCAGGGGGGCTTACAATGAGCAGTTCTTC. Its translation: CASSSLTRGAYNEQFF.

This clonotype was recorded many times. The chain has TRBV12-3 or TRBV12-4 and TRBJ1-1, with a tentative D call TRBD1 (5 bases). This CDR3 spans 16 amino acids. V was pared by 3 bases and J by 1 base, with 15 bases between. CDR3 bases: TGTGCCAGCAGTTTTAGGCTGCAGGGACCGAACACTGAAGCTTTCTTT. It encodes CASSFRLQGPNTEAFF.

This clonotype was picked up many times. The CDR3, as DNA: TGCAGCGTTAAAGGGAGCGCTAGCGGGGGTGCCACAGATACGCAGTATTTT. Its translation: CSVKGSASGGATDTQYF. V usage is TRBV29-1 and J usage is TRBJ2-3; 10 bases line up with TRBD2. Germline V CDR1 and CDR2: SQVTM, ANQGSEA. Trimming removed 5 bases from V and 2 bases from J; junction bases left unmatched: 13. The CDR3 totals 17 residues.

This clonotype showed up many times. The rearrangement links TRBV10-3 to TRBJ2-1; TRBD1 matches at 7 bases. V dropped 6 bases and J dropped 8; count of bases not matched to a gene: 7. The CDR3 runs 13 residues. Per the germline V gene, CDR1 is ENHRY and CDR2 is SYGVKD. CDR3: CAISEGAQDEQFF. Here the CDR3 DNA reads TGTGCCATCAGCGAGGGGGCGCAGGATGAGCAGTTCTTC.

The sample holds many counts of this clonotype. CDR3 amino acids: CSAGQRADTEAFF. The CDR3 bases are TGCAGTGCTGGGCAGCGGGCAGACACTGAAGCTTTCTTT. The rearrangement links TRBV20-1 to TRBJ1-1, with no clear D. There are 13 residues in the CDR3. With 5 bases removed from V and 3 bases from J, the gap between germline ends came to 13 bases. Germline-derived CDR1 and CDR2 are DFQATT and SNEGSKA (reference sequence).

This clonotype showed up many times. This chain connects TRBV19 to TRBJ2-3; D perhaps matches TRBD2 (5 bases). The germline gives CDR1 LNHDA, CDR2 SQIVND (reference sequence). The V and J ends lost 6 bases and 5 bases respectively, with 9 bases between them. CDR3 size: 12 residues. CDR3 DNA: TGTGCCAGTAGGGGAGAAAGAGATACGCAGTATTTT. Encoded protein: CASRGERDTQYF.

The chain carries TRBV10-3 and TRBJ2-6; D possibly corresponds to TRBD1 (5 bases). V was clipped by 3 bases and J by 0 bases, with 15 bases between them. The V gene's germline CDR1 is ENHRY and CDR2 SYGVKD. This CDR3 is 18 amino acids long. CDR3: CAISDPTDQNSGANVLTF. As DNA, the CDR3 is TGTGCCATCAGTGACCCGACAGATCAGAACTCTGGGGCCAACGTCCTGACTTTC.

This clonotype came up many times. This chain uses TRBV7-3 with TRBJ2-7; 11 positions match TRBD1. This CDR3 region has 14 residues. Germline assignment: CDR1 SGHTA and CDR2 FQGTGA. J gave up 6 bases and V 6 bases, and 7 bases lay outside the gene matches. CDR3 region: CASSRTGGEGEQYF. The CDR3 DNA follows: TGTGCCAGCAGTCGGACAGGGGGCGAAGGCGAGCAGTACTTC.

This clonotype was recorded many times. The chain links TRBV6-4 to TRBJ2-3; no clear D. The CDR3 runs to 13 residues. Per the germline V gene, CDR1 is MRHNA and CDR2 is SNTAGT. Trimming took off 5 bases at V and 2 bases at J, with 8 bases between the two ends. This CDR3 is CASSSEITDTQYF. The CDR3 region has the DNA TGTGCCAGCAGTAGTGAAATCACAGATACGCAGTATTTT.

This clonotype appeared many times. Here the CDR3 reads CASGQREGVEQFF. DNA for the CDR3: TGTGCTAGTGGGCAGCGGGAGGGTGTAGAGCAGTTCTTC. The genes are TRBV12-5 and TRBJ2-1, with 10 bases fitting TRBD2. The germline CDR1 and CDR2 sequences are LGHNT and FRNRAP. This CDR3 contains 13 residues. J was trimmed by 10 bases and V by 6 bases; bases with no gene match: 6.

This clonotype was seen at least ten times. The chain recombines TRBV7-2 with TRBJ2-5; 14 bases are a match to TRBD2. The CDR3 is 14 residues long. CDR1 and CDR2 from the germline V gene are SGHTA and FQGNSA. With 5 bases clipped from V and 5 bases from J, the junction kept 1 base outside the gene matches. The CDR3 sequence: CASSRTSGRETQYF. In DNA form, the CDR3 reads TGTGCCAGCAGCCGGACTAGCGGGAGGGAGACCCAGTACTTC.